This T cell receptor beta chain derives from a study of T cells in Graves' hyperthyroidism and ophthalmopathy. Study details: Before any treatment, at initial diagnosis, peripheral blood was collected. Study findings and constraints: Progression to ophthalmopathy was predicted a median of 6.5 months early. Most expanded thyroid clonotypes above 0.001 also appeared in blood.

This clonotype was found many times. Its antigen is currently unknown. The CDR3 consists of 13 residues. V lost 0 bases and J lost 6, with 9 bases in between. The germline CDR1 and CDR2 sequences are KGHSH and LQKENI. It was RNA transcripts that yielded the amplified TCR beta CDR3 regions. The HTBI primer set was used in a first-round RT-PCR of the TCR CDR3. TCRdb recomputed calls from the multiplex PCR reads with MiXCR, one row per CDR3 protein. The data contain some 560,000 distinct CDR3 sequences, roughly 14% of them singletons. Clinicians diagnosed patients from clinical symptoms, serum thyroxine and TRAb, thyroid ultrasound and orbital computed tomography.

The sequence was collected from a woman younger than 45 with Graves' hyperthyroidism. The V call is TRBV18, the J call TRBJ2-7; D might be TRBD1 (5 bases). The sequenced material came from blood. CDR3 coding DNA: TGTGCCAGCTCACCACCGTCAAGGGGCGAGCAGTACTTC. Encoded protein: CASSPPSRGEQYF.